These 15 T cell receptor beta chains came from one sample sequenced in a study of T cell responses to AZD1222 COVID-19 vaccine. TCRdb's copy holds only in-frame clones and misses some; the assay was immunoSEQ multiplex PCR. Of 150,000 to 200,000 clones listed, over 80% are singletons. This specimen was peripheral blood, taken on day 0 of AZD1222 vaccination. All receptors derive from an adult in good health.

The chain couples TRBV4-2 to TRBJ2-7; 9 positions match TRBD1. V was pared by 1 base and J by 5 bases, with 9 bases of the junction left unmatched. This CDR3 comprises 16 residues. Germline V CDR1 and CDR2: LGHNA, YNFKEQ. The DNA for the CDR3 is TGTGCCAGCAGCCAAGGGCCGGGACAGGGTTTCAACGAGCAGTACTTC. Its translation: CASSQGPGQGFNEQYF.

The chain combines TRBV2 with TRBJ1-5; D is unresolved. The germline CDR1 and CDR2 sequences are SNHLY and FYNNEI. The CDR3 length is 14 residues. V was pared by 7 bases and J by 4 bases, with 14 bases between. The CDR3 DNA follows: TGTGCCAGCACTCGGGAGGGAATAAATCAGCCCCAGCATTTT. Translation gives CASTREGINQPQHF. The entire variable domain, with the rest obtained from reference TRBV2 and TRBJ1-5, is as follows: EPEVTQTPSHQVTQMGQEVILRCVPISNHLYFYWYRQILGQKVEFLVSFYNNEISEKSEIFDDQFSVERPDGSNFTLKIRSTKLEDSAMYFCASTREGINQPQHFGDGTRLSIL.

V gene TRBV10-1 combines with J gene TRBJ1-2, with TRBD1 identical over 10 bases. Trimming removed 5 bases from V and 4 bases from J; junction bases left unmatched: 4. CDR1 is WNHNN and CDR2 is SYGVQD in the germline V gene (reference sequence). This CDR3 spans 14 amino acids. CDR3 coding DNA: TGCGCCAGCAGTTCCGGGACAGGGGCCTATGGCTACACCTTC. Encoded protein: CASSSGTGAYGYTF.

This clone came up a few times. The rearrangement uses TRBV6-5 and TRBJ1-1, with 7 bases identical to TRBD1. The V gene's germline CDR1 is MNHEY and CDR2 SVGAGI. This CDR3 spans 14 amino acids. J gave up 2 bases and V 5 bases, and 5 bases lay outside the gene matches. DNA for the CDR3: TGTGCCAGCAGTAGGGGGCAGGGTAACACTGAAGCTTTCTTT. Its translation: CASSRGQGNTEAFF.

The rearrangement links TRBV7-2 to TRBJ1-6; 9 bases map to TRBD1. Trimming cost V 4 bases and J 8 bases; bases outside gene matches: 3. The CDR3 is made up of 14 amino acids. Per the germline V gene, CDR1 is SGHTA and CDR2 is FQGNSA. The CDR3 loop reads CASSSQGADSPLHF. The CDR3 DNA follows: TGTGCCAGCAGCTCACAGGGGGCAGATTCACCCCTCCACTTT.

The rearrangement links TRBV6-5 to TRBJ1-3, with 7 nucleotides matching TRBD1. CDR1 is MNHEY and CDR2 is SVGAGI in the germline V gene. This CDR3 has 13 residues. The ends lost 7 bases at V and 8 bases at J; junction bases unmatched: 8. The CDR3 DNA sequence: TGTGCCAGCACCTTGACAGGGTCGGACACCATATATTTT. Translation gives CASTLTGSDTIYF.

This chain links TRBV19 with TRBJ1-5; 7 bases are a match to TRBD1. This CDR3 is 13 amino acids long. CDR1 and CDR2 from the germline V gene are LNHDA and SQIVND (reference sequence). Losses at the gene ends were 4 bases for V and 13 bases for J; bases not matched to a gene: 10. The CDR3 here is CASSTVTGEKQHF. The CDR3 nucleotides read TGTGCCAGTAGTACCGTTACAGGGGAGAAACAGCATTTT.

The chain uses TRBV7-9 and TRBJ1-2; D gene unclear. Germline V lookup: CDR1 SEHNR, CDR2 FQNEAQ (reference sequence). CDR3 size: 15 residues. V lost 4 bases to trimming and J lost 4 bases, with 16 bases between them. The CDR3 bases are TGTGCCAGCAGCTCGACAAGGTTTCGGAGCTATGGCTACACCTTC. Protein product: CASSSTRFRSYGYTF.

CDR3 DNA sequence: TGTGCCAGCAGCCAAGATCCCCCGACTAGCACCCAGTTCTTC. Its protein product is CASSQDPPTSTQFF. The chain joins TRBV4-2 to TRBJ2-1; 7 bases are a match to TRBD2. The CDR3 has 14 amino acids. The V gene's germline CDR1 is LGHNA and CDR2 YNFKEQ. V lost 0 bases, J lost 13 bases, and 9 bases stayed unmatched.

The rearrangement uses TRBV12-3 or TRBV12-4 and TRBJ2-1; perhaps D is TRBD1 or TRBD2 (5 bases each). Trimming pared 5 bases from V and 13 bases from J, leaving 15 bases between. The CDR3 is made up of 12 amino acids. CDR3 residues: CASSRRGGDQFF. The CDR3 DNA reads as TGTGCCAGCAGTCGGCGTGGTGGGGACCAGTTCTTC.

Here the CDR3 reads CSASEQGWNTEAFF. CDR3 nucleotides: TGCAGTGCTAGTGAACAGGGATGGAACACTGAAGCTTTCTTT. This sequence joins TRBV20-1 and TRBJ1-1; a possible D gene is TRBD1 (6 bases). Trimming took 3 bases from V and 1 from J, leaving 12 bases between them. The CDR3 sequence is 14 residues long. The germline V gene encodes CDR1 DFQATT and CDR2 SNEGSKA (reference sequence).

This clone was found a few times. V usage is TRBV30 and J usage is TRBJ1-6; TRBD1 aligns across 10 bases. Germline V gene data show CDR1 as GTSNPN and CDR2 as SVGIG (reference sequence). Trimming at V came to 2 bases and at J to 0 bases, leaving 10 bases not matched to a gene. This CDR3 is built from 19 residues. The CDR3 DNA reads TGTGCCTGGAGTCCGGGACAGGGGAATTTTCGCTCCTATAATTCACCCCTCCACTTT. As protein: CAWSPGQGNFRSYNSPLHF.

This chain joins TRBV5-1 and TRBJ1-4, with TRBD1 identical over 7 bases. Germline V gives CDR1 SGHRS, CDR2 YFSETQ. The V gene end was trimmed by 5 bases and the J gene end by 4 bases; junction bases not matched to a gene: 5. The CDR3 totals 14 residues. DNA of the CDR3: TGCGCCAGCAGTTATGGGACAGATAATGAAAAACTGTTTTTT. This codes for CASSYGTDNEKLFF.

The chain uses TRBV19 and TRBJ1-6; 9 bases fit TRBD1. The CDR3 has 17 amino acids. Germline V lookup: CDR1 LNHDA, CDR2 SQIVND (reference sequence). The V segment lost 7 bases and the J segment 6 bases; nucleotides outside the gene matches: 13. The CDR3 DNA follows: TGTGCCAGTACCCTCAGCCCGACAGGGGGGACTAATTCACCCCTCCACTTT. Protein sequence: CASTLSPTGGTNSPLHF.

The V gene is TRBV30, the J gene TRBJ1-6; TRBD1 aligns across 8 bases. The CDR3 covers 14 residues. The germline V gene encodes CDR1 GTSNPN and CDR2 SVGIG (reference sequence). Trimming cost V 0 bases and J 8 bases; bases outside gene matches: 3. CDR3 loop: CAWSVLQGDSPLHF. As DNA, the CDR3 is TGTGCCTGGAGTGTACTACAGGGGGATTCACCCCTCCACTTT.